This T cell receptor beta chain was retrieved from a study of response to subunit inactivated influenza vaccine. Regarding the study as a whole: The authors proposed limited new T cell recruitment per seasonal influenza vaccination.

The CDR3 extends over 12 amino acids. Trimming removed 6 bases from V and 7 bases from J; junction bases left unmatched: 9. Germline V CDR1 and CDR2: DFQATT, SNEGSKA (reference sequence). Concerning this clonotype itself: No antigen is known for it.

TCRdb analysed the RT-PCR reads with MiXCR anew, one entry per CDR3 protein. The sample yields about 700,000 distinct CDR3 sequences, around 14% seen once. The sequencing used PBMCs from blood, collected less than 15 days before vaccination. The rearrangement uses TRBV20-1 and TRBJ2-7, with TRBD1 matching over 7 bases. The TCR originated in a man over 45 who received an inactivated influenza vaccine. This CDR3 reads CSAGQGEREQYF. The CDR3 region has the DNA TGCAGTGCGGGTCAGGGGGAGCGGGAGCAGTACTTC.